Described below is a single TCR beta chain sequence and its context. Its matching antigen is unknown. Averaging around 110 mL, one heparinised blood draw came from each individual donor. Germline V gene lookup returns CDR1 SGHDT and CDR2 YYEEEE. The V end lost 5 bases, the J end lost 8 bases, and 26 bases lay between the germline ends. This CDR3 is 16 amino acids long. This sample was included in a study of beta chain features in type 1 diabetes. General observations from the study: VDJ junctions from type 1 diabetes patients carried fewer insertions and larger deletions.

TCRB transcripts that were expressed got sequenced, as all of the isolated RNA had been reverse transcribed. Here immunoSEQ multiplex PCR was the method, and the copy in TCRdb shows in-frame clones only, minus some. The sample has about 300,000 clones; 7.5% to 9.5% are singletons. The sample was central memory CD4+ T cells from blood. The sequence derives from a woman aged 18 to 35 in good health. V is TRBV5-6 and J is TRBJ2-7; D assignment may be TRBD1 or TRBD2 (5 bases each). In nucleotides, the CDR3 is TGTGCCAGCAGACACCGTCGGGACCGAACGTCGGGACAGCAGTACTTC. This gives the protein CASRHRRDRTSGQQYF.